The present T cell receptor (beta chain) was sequenced within a study of shared clonotypes between healthy human individuals. About this clone itself: This same CDR3 is encoded by further DNA sequences in the sample.

Here immunoSEQ multiplex PCR was the method, and the copy in TCRdb shows in-frame clones only, minus some. The sample holds over 2 million clones, 85% to 95% seen once. Trimming shortened V by 3 bases and J by 4 bases, and 7 bases separated the two germline ends. The CDR3 is made up of 11 amino acids. Germline CDR1 DFQATT, CDR2 SNEGSKA (reference sequence). V gene TRBV20-1 combines with J gene TRBJ2-7; D not resolved. Sequencing used naive CD4+ T cells from PBMCs. Regarding subset: CD45RA+ positively selected. This TCR was recovered from a man aged 18 to 29 in good health. Some clones in this sample may be carry-over from other donors' samples. DNA for the CDR3: TGCAGTGCTAGCGGAACTTACGAGCAGTACTTC. Its translation is CSASGTYEQYF.